The 14 T cell receptor beta chains below all came from one sample that was sequenced in a study of blood T cells in healthy people across ages. Primers used in a second PCR of about 7 to 12 cycles were a sample-barcoded 5' primer and a J-beta primer mix. In TCRdb, the 5' RACE reads were re-called with MiXCR into one record per CDR3 protein. The table lists fewer than 800,000 distinct CDR3 sequences, about 30% of them singletons, with less than 20% in the top ten. Sequenced input: blood. These TCRs come from a woman older than 75 in good health.

This clonotype was detected many times. This chain uses TRBV12-3 or TRBV12-4 with TRBJ2-1, with TRBD2 matching 12 bases. The CDR3 totals 17 residues. After removal of 2 bases from V and 7 bases from J, the junction contained 9 bases not matched to a gene. DNA for the CDR3: TGTGCCAGCAGTTTATGGAAACTAGCGGGGGGTACGAATGAGCAGTTCTTC. This translates into CASSLWKLAGGTNEQFF.

This clonotype appeared many times. The genes are TRBV3-1 and TRBJ2-5; 7 bases align to TRBD2. The CDR3 has 16 residues. From germline, CDR1 is LGHDT and CDR2 YNNKEL (reference sequence). V lost 4 bases, J lost 5 bases, and 13 bases stayed unmatched. Here the CDR3 reads CASSPEGRGWGETQYF. The CDR3 DNA is TGTGCCAGCAGCCCCGAGGGGAGGGGTTGGGGTGAGACCCAGTACTTC.

CDR3 nucleotide sequence: TGTGCCAGCAGCCAAGATCTTAACAGGCAGTTCTTC. Protein: CASSQDLNRQFF. The chain joins TRBV14 to TRBJ2-1; D call uncertain. Germline CDR1 and CDR2: SGHDN and FVKESK. The CDR3 extends over 12 amino acids. Trimming took off 0 bases at V and 12 bases at J, with 9 bases between the two ends.

V gene TRBV10-3 combines with J gene TRBJ1-4; D perhaps matches TRBD1 (6 bases). Trimming pared 3 bases from V and 7 bases from J, leaving 12 bases between. Germline V gene data show CDR1 as ENHRY and CDR2 as SYGVKD. The CDR3 contains 14 residues. The CDR3 region is CAISERGGGEKLFF. The CDR3 DNA reads TGTGCCATCAGTGAAAGAGGGGGAGGTGAAAAACTGTTTTTT.

This clonotype was seen ten or more times. The chain uses TRBV29-1 and TRBJ2-1; unclear D gene. The CDR3 totals 13 residues. V gave up 6 bases and J gave up 6 bases, with 15 bases separating them. The germline V gene has CDR1 SQVTM and CDR2 ANQGSEA. CDR3 region: CSVEPGSTNEQFF. CDR3 DNA sequence: TGCAGCGTGGAGCCGGGTTCGACCAATGAGCAGTTCTTC.

The sample holds a few counts of this clonotype. The gene calls are TRBV20-1 and TRBJ1-5; 7 nucleotides match TRBD1. This CDR3 has 15 residues. Looked up from germline, CDR1 is DFQATT and CDR2 is SNEGSKA (reference sequence). The V gene end was trimmed by 0 bases and the J gene end by 4 bases; junction bases not matched to a gene: 6. CDR3 coding DNA: TGCAGTGCTAGAGATCGCGAGACAGGGAATCAGCCCCAGCATTTT. As protein: CSARDRETGNQPQHF.

This clonotype appeared many times. The rearrangement uses TRBV7-2 and TRBJ2-1; TRBD2 matches at 16 bases. V shed 5 bases and J 13 bases; nucleotides not matched to a gene: 8. The CDR3 contains 15 residues. The germline CDR1 and CDR2 sequences are SGHTA and FQGNSA. As DNA, the CDR3 is TGTGCCAGCAGCCTATCCGGGACTAGCGGGGGGGCCCAGTTCTTC. It encodes CASSLSGTSGGAQFF.

In this sample, this clonotype turned up many times. The chain combines TRBV5-1 with TRBJ2-7; 9 nucleotides align to TRBD1. This CDR3 region has 16 residues. The junction had 10 bases not matched to a gene; V was cut back by 2 bases and J by 4 bases. Germline V gene data show CDR1 as SGHRS and CDR2 as YFSETQ. The CDR3 DNA sequence: TGCGCCAGCAGCTTCGAGCACCCGGGACAGGGATACGAGCAGTACTTC. Its protein product is CASSFEHPGQGYEQYF.

On this clonotype: It may be a read error: a sequence one base away is much more abundant. V gene TRBV5-6 combines with J gene TRBJ2-1, with 10 bases fitting TRBD2. The closer fit of TRBJ2-7 to the DNA end suggests the J call may be wrong. From germline, CDR1 is SGHDT and CDR2 YYEEEE. CDR3 length equals 16 residues. CDR3 bases: TGTGCCAGCAGCTTTGGAGCGGGGGGGCCTTACAATGAGCAGTACTTC. It codes for CASSFGAGGPYNEQYF.

This clonotype showed up just once. Being one base from a much bigger clone, this may be a read error. This chain links TRBV9 with TRBJ2-7; 7 bases line up with TRBD2. Germline lookup yields CDR1 SGDLS and CDR2 YYNGEE. The CDR3 runs 14 residues. In nucleotides, the CDR3 is TGTGCCAACAGCGTAGATAGTAGCGGGTACGAGCAGTACTTC. This translates into CANSVDSSGYEQYF.

This clonotype was recorded a few times. V gene TRBV20-1 combines with J gene TRBJ1-1; perhaps TRBD1 as D (5 bases). The CDR3 spans 13 residues. From germline, CDR1 is DFQATT and CDR2 SNEGSKA (reference sequence). The V end lost 2 bases, the J end lost 1 base, and 8 bases lay between the germline ends. Written as DNA, the CDR3 is TGCAGTGCTAGACCCGGACAGAACACTGAAGCTTTCTTT. Amino acid sequence: CSARPGQNTEAFF.

This clonotype was observed at least ten times. The chain combines TRBV29-1 with TRBJ1-1, with a tentative D call TRBD1 (5 bases). The CDR3 contains 13 residues. Per germline, CDR1 SQVTM and CDR2 ANQGSEA. Trimming removed 6 bases at V and 4 bases at J, with 15 bases between. The CDR3 loop reads CSVSYGASTEAFF. The CDR3 DNA is TGCAGCGTCTCCTATGGGGCTAGCACTGAAGCTTTCTTT.

This chain uses TRBV15 with TRBJ2-7; TRBD2 is a possible D gene (6 bases). Germline assignment: CDR1 LNHNV and CDR2 YYDKDF (reference sequence). V was cut by 5 bases and J by 6 bases, with 8 bases left in between. The CDR3 is 11 amino acids. The CDR3 nucleotides read TGTGCCACCAGCGGAGGGGCCGAGCAGTACTTC. Translating gives CATSGGAEQYF.

Turning to this clonotype: One end of the junction is discordant with germline, which a read error may explain. J is TRBJ2-3 and V is TRBV6-5, with D unresolved. Per germline, CDR1 MNHEY and CDR2 SVGAGI. The CDR3 totals 14 residues. The CDR3 nucleotides are TGTACCAGCAGTTACTCGTCCCTTCCAGATACGCAGTATTTT. It codes for CTSSYSSLPDTQYF.